One and the same sample provided the 7 T cell receptor beta chains below, sequenced in a study of blood T cell repertoires in COVID-19. TCRdb keeps only in-frame clones here, not all; method: immunoSEQ multiplex PCR. The sample consists of 400,000 or so clones, approximately 90% of them appearing once. Sequenced input: peripheral blood. All receptors derive from a woman in her 40s with COVID-19, enrolled during active disease.

The chain is built from TRBV27 and TRBJ2-4; D might be TRBD2 (6 bases). The CDR3 is 14 residues long. V lost 3 bases and J lost 9, with 15 bases in between. The germline V gene encodes CDR1 MNHEY and CDR2 SMNVEV (reference sequence). The CDR3: CASSFGRGRTIQYF. The CDR3 region has the DNA TGTGCCAGCAGTTTTGGGCGGGGAAGGACCATTCAGTACTTC.

Points on this clone: An end of the junction does not agree with germline; a read error may underlie this. The chain carries TRBV7-7 and TRBJ2-2, with D perhaps TRBD1 (6 bases). The CDR3 is made up of 14 amino acids. Germline CDR1 SSHAT, CDR2 FNYEAQ (reference sequence). Written as DNA, the CDR3 is TGTGCTAGCAGCTTACTGAGGGGGAGCGGGGAGCTGTTTTTT. It codes for CASSLLRGSGELFF.

The chain carries TRBV19 and TRBJ1-5; D call uncertain. Germline loops: CDR1 LNHDA, CDR2 SQIVND (reference sequence). This CDR3 has 16 amino acids. V was pared by 1 base and J by 4 bases, with 14 bases between. CDR3 bases: TGTGCCAGTAGTATAGGTGGAGGAGCAGTAAATCAGCCCCAGCATTTT. Protein: CASSIGGGAVNQPQHF.

The rearrangement links TRBV24-1 to TRBJ2-1; 10 bases agree with TRBD2. There are 15 residues in the CDR3. With 5 bases clipped from V and 9 bases from J, the junction kept 9 bases outside the gene matches. Germline assignment: CDR1 KGHDR and CDR2 SFDVKD. The CDR3 protein is CATSVERGGQVEQFF. In DNA, the CDR3 is TGTGCCACCAGTGTTGAGCGGGGGGGCCAAGTTGAGCAGTTCTTC.

V is TRBV19 and J is TRBJ1-5; possibly TRBD1 for D (6 bases). Germline V gene lookup returns CDR1 LNHDA and CDR2 SQIVND (reference sequence). The CDR3 is 15 amino acids. V shed 1 base and J shed 4 bases, with 11 bases lying between them. This chain's CDR3 is CASSIVQGPNQPQHF. As DNA, the CDR3 is TGTGCCAGTAGTATAGTACAGGGTCCGAATCAGCCCCAGCATTTT.

The rearrangement links TRBV14 to TRBJ1-1; D possibly corresponds to TRBD1 (5 bases). CDR1 is SGHDN and CDR2 is FVKESK in the germline V gene. CDR3 length equals 16 residues. V was cut by 2 bases and J by 6 bases, with 19 bases left in between. The CDR3 loop reads CASSQLQGLSLSEAFF. The DNA of the CDR3 is TGTGCCAGCAGCCAACTCCAGGGATTAAGCCTCTCTGAAGCTTTCTTT. The full variable domain, in which reference TRBV14 and TRBJ1-1 provide the parts outside the CDR3, is EAGVTQFPSHSVIEKGQTVTLRCDPISGHDNLYWYRRVMGKEIKFLLHFVKESKQDESGMPNNRFLAERTGGTYSTLKVQPAELEDSGVYFCASSQLQGLSLSEAFFGQGTRLTVV.

This sequence joins TRBV2 and TRBJ2-7, with 11 bases fitting TRBD2. This CDR3 is 15 amino acids long. Germline CDR1 SNHLY, CDR2 FYNNEI. V lost 3 bases to trimming and J lost 2 bases; unmatched junction nucleotides: 3. CDR3 protein: CASSDGTSGTYEQYF. The CDR3 DNA follows: TGTGCCAGCAGTGACGGGACTAGCGGAACCTACGAGCAGTACTTC.